These 30 T cell receptor beta chains share one sample of origin, sequenced in a study of early T cells in non-severe SARS-CoV-2 infection. TCRdb passed the 5' RACE reads through MiXCR, listing each CDR3 protein once. This sample has more than 80,000 distinct CDR3 sequences, with approximately 15% found just once. What was sequenced was whole blood. These receptors all come from an adult who was a healthcare worker with PCR-confirmed SARS-CoV-2 infection or an uninfected control (not recorded which).

V is TRBV25-1 and J is TRBJ1-6; 7 bases map to TRBD1. Germline lookup yields CDR1 MGHDK and CDR2 SYGVNS. Trimming cost V 8 bases and J 6 bases; bases outside gene matches: 4. This CDR3 has 13 residues. The CDR3 sequence is CASHDRANSPLHF. As DNA, the CDR3 is TGTGCCAGCCACGACAGGGCTAATTCACCCCTCCACTTT.

This clonotype was seen a few times. The chain combines TRBV18 with TRBJ1-2, with D possibly being TRBD1 (6 bases). Germline V gene sequence: CDR1 KGHSH, CDR2 LQKENI. Trimming took off 3 bases at V and 3 bases at J, with 14 bases between the two ends. CDR3 length: 15 residues. CDR3 sequence (DNA): TGTGCCAGCTCACCGCCGGACAGATACTACTATGGCTACACCTTC. Translating gives CASSPPDRYYYGYTF.

This clonotype occurred many times. J is TRBJ2-1 and V is TRBV20-1; 14 positions match TRBD2. Germline CDR1 reads DFQATT; CDR2 reads SNEGSKA (reference sequence). V shed 6 bases and J 0 bases; nucleotides not matched to a gene: 7. The CDR3 runs 17 residues. The CDR3 DNA reads as TGCAGTGCAGAGGGGACTAGCGGGAGTAGCTCCTACAATGAGCAGTTCTTC. Translated, it gives CSAEGTSGSSSYNEQFF.

This clonotype was observed many times. The J gene is TRBJ2-5, the V gene TRBV6-6; D is ambiguous. The V gene lost 8 bases and the J gene lost 5 bases, with 15 bases spanning the gap. Germline V gives CDR1 MNHNY, CDR2 SVGAGI (reference sequence). There are 13 residues in the CDR3. The CDR3 region is CASGKDRTETQYF. Written as DNA, the CDR3 is TGTGCCAGCGGAAAGGATCGGACGGAGACCCAGTACTTC.

The gene calls are TRBV11-2 and TRBJ2-7; D remains ambiguous. The CDR3 length is 12 residues. Looked up from germline, CDR1 is SGHAT and CDR2 is FQNNGV. V lost 5 bases to trimming and J lost 5 bases, with 10 bases between them. CDR3 amino acids: CASSPNWDEQYF. Here the CDR3 DNA reads TGTGCCAGCAGCCCAAACTGGGACGAGCAGTACTTC.

V is TRBV6-6 and J is TRBJ2-6, with D possibly TRBD1 on 5 matching bases. The CDR3 covers 15 residues. Deletions cut 8 bases from V and 1 base from J, with 12 bases between. CDR1 is MNHNY and CDR2 is SVGAGI in the germline V gene (reference sequence). CDR3 sequence reads: CASAAGRSGANVLTF. As DNA, the CDR3 is TGTGCCAGCGCGGCAGGGCGATCTGGGGCCAACGTCCTGACTTTC.

This clonotype was picked up a small number of times. The chain carries TRBV29-1 and TRBJ1-1; D unclear. Deletions cut 4 bases from V and 4 bases from J, with 10 bases between. The germline CDR1 and CDR2 sequences are SQVTM and ANQGSEA. The CDR3 extends over 12 amino acids. CDR3 sequence: CSVGRLGTEAFF. For the CDR3, the DNA is TGCAGCGTTGGAAGGCTGGGCACTGAAGCTTTCTTT.

The V gene is TRBV29-1, the J gene TRBJ1-4; TRBD1 might be the D (6 bases). This CDR3 comprises 14 residues. The V end was cut by 7 bases, the J end by 4 bases, with 16 bases between. Per germline, CDR1 SQVTM and CDR2 ANQGSEA. This CDR3 is CSAPGDGGNEKLFF. The CDR3 DNA is TGCAGCGCCCCAGGGGACGGGGGTAATGAAAAACTGTTTTTT.

This clonotype was seen more than once but under ten times. The V call is TRBV19, the J call TRBJ1-2; D unclear. The CDR3 consists of 13 residues. Germline V CDR1 and CDR2: LNHDA, SQIVND (reference sequence). With 4 bases removed from V and 6 bases from J, the gap between germline ends came to 12 bases. The CDR3 nucleotides are TGTGCCAGTAGTACCTCTATATGGAATGGCTACACCTTC. Its protein is CASSTSIWNGYTF.

This sequence joins TRBV12-3 or TRBV12-4 and TRBJ1-1, with a weak D call TRBD1 (5 bases). The CDR3 sequence is 11 residues long. V was trimmed by 6 bases and J by 12 bases, leaving 14 bases between them. Here the CDR3 DNA reads TGTGCCAGCAGCCGGGGACGAGGAACTTTCTTT. It is translated as CASSRGRGTFF.

This chain uses TRBV6-5 with TRBJ1-5, with D maybe TRBD1 (6 bases). The length of the CDR3 is 14 residues. Trimming removed 8 bases from V and 4 bases from J, with 15 bases in between. CDR1 and CDR2 from the germline V gene are MNHEY and SVGAGI. In DNA form, the CDR3 reads TGTGCCAGCGGGCGGGGGGCGCGGAATCAGCCCCAGCATTTT. Translated, it gives CASGRGARNQPQHF.

The genes are TRBV11-2 and TRBJ1-1; D call uncertain. The CDR3 spans 14 residues. Per the germline V gene, CDR1 is SGHAT and CDR2 is FQNNGV. V lost 0 bases to trimming and J lost 9 bases, with 14 bases between them. The DNA for the CDR3 is TGTGCCAGCAGCTTAGACCGAGGGCCCCCGAAAGCTTTCTTT. Its protein is CASSLDRGPPKAFF.

This clonotype came up many times. The rearrangement uses TRBV28 and TRBJ1-6; D not resolved. The germline V gene has CDR1 MDHEN and CDR2 SYDVKM. CDR3 length equals 15 residues. With 8 bases removed from V and 10 bases from J, the gap between germline ends came to 21 bases. The CDR3 loop reads CASGLGLVRGSPLHF. The CDR3 DNA reads as TGTGCCAGCGGCCTGGGTTTGGTTCGGGGATCACCCCTCCACTTT.

In DNA, the CDR3 is TGCGCCAGCAGTTCGGGACAGAGCATCTATGGCTACACCTTC. Translating gives CASSSGQSIYGYTF. This chain uses TRBV23-1 with TRBJ1-2, with 7 nucleotides matching TRBD1. TRBV23-1 carries the ORF label, with uncertain function. J gave up 4 bases and V 5 bases, and 7 bases lay outside the gene matches. The CDR3 extends over 14 amino acids.

There are a few counts of this clonotype. V gene TRBV7-7 combines with J gene TRBJ2-5, with 10 bases aligning to TRBD2. This CDR3 region has 16 residues. Germline V lookup: CDR1 SSHAT, CDR2 FNYEAQ (reference sequence). With 5 bases clipped from V and 0 bases from J, the junction kept 6 bases outside the gene matches. CDR3 sequence reads: CASSPSLAGYQETQYF. In nucleotides, the CDR3 is TGTGCCAGCAGCCCTTCACTAGCGGGGTACCAAGAGACCCAGTACTTC. The variable domain in full, with the rest retrieved from reference TRBV7-7 and TRBJ2-5, is GAGVSQSPRYKVTKRGQDVTLRCDPISSHATLYWYQQALGQGPEFLTYFNYEAQPDKSGLPSDRFSAERPEGSISTLTIQRTEQRDSAMYRCASSPSLAGYQETQYFGPGTRLLVL.

This clonotype showed up just a few times. The V call is TRBV3-1, the J call TRBJ1-5, with TRBD1 as a possible D gene (5 bases). The ends were cut back, 0 bases at V and 6 bases at J, with 12 bases in the middle. From germline, CDR1 is LGHDT and CDR2 YNNKEL (reference sequence). This CDR3 spans 15 amino acids. The CDR3 loop is CASSQDHRGSQPQHF. The CDR3 DNA reads as TGTGCCAGCAGCCAAGATCATCGGGGGTCTCAGCCCCAGCATTTT.

This clonotype was detected only a few times. V usage is TRBV7-9 and J usage is TRBJ2-2; 7 nucleotides align to TRBD1. This CDR3 region has 17 residues. Germline CDR1 reads SEHNR; CDR2 reads FQNEAQ (reference sequence). Unmatched junction bases numbered 9, after V lost 4 bases and J lost 1 base. The CDR3 DNA is TGTGCCAGCAGCTGGGACAGCAGAAAAGTGAACACCGGGGAGCTGTTTTTT. Its translation is CASSWDSRKVNTGELFF.

The table lists this clonotype with a few counts. DNA for the CDR3: TGTGCCACCCTGACTAGCAGTTCAGCGAACACCGGGGAGCTGTTTTTT. This translates into CATLTSSSANTGELFF. The chain combines TRBV10-3 with TRBJ2-2; TRBD2 agrees at 7 bases. The V gene's germline CDR1 is ENHRY and CDR2 SYGVKD. The CDR3 has 16 amino acids. V lost 10 bases, J lost 0 bases, and 11 bases stayed unmatched.

The CDR3 sequence: CAWNLQPGQQYF. The CDR3 bases are TGTGCCTGGAACCTACAACCGGGACAGCAGTACTTC. The chain recombines TRBV30 with TRBJ2-7; the D gene could be TRBD1 or TRBD2 (5 bases each). V was trimmed by 4 bases and J by 8 bases, leaving 15 bases between them. The germline gives CDR1 GTSNPN, CDR2 SVGIG (reference sequence). The CDR3 has 12 residues. The complete variable domain, with remaining parts taken from reference TRBV30 and TRBJ2-7, reads SQTIHQWPATLVQPVGSPLSLECTVEGTSNPNLYWYRQAAGRGLQLLFYSVGIGQISSEVPQNLSASRPQDRQFILSSKKLLLSDSGFYLCAWNLQPGQQYFGPGTRLTVT.

This clonotype was detected only a few times. The genes are TRBV7-9 and TRBJ2-2, with 7 bases matching TRBD2. J gave up 10 bases and V 4 bases, and 15 bases lay outside the gene matches. The CDR3 has 16 residues. The V gene's germline CDR1 is SEHNR and CDR2 FQNEAQ (reference sequence). CDR3 nucleotides: TGTGCCAGCAGCTCCCTCGGGACGGGGGGAGAGTCGGAGCTGTTTTTT. Residues: CASSSLGTGGESELFF.

This clonotype appeared a few times. This sequence joins TRBV20-1 and TRBJ1-1; possibly TRBD1 for D (6 bases). The CDR3 covers 13 residues. Germline CDR1 and CDR2: DFQATT and SNEGSKA (reference sequence). V was pared by 1 base and J by 6 bases, with 12 bases between. The CDR3, as DNA: TGCAGTGCTAGAGGCCCAGGGGAACCTGAAGCTTTCTTT. The encoded protein is CSARGPGEPEAFF.

This clonotype was counted many times. This chain links TRBV20-1 with TRBJ2-1, with D hard to call. Germline V CDR1 and CDR2: DFQATT, SNEGSKA (reference sequence). The V end lost 3 bases, the J end lost 7 bases, and 7 bases lay between the germline ends. The CDR3 is 11 amino acids. The CDR3 loop is CSASMENEQFF. The CDR3 DNA sequence: TGCAGTGCTAGTATGGAGAATGAGCAGTTCTTC.

The chain uses TRBV4-1 and TRBJ2-1; 9 bases agree with TRBD2. The CDR3 loop spans 17 amino acids. V shed 4 bases and J 3 bases; nucleotides not matched to a gene: 10. The germline CDR1 and CDR2 sequences are MGHRA and YSYEKL. For the CDR3, the DNA is TGCGCCAGCAGCCTGGGGGGGGCTAGCGGGGACTACAATGAGCAGTTCTTC. It translates to CASSLGGASGDYNEQFF.

This clonotype was detected a few times. The chain uses TRBV12-5 and TRBJ2-3; 8 nucleotides line up with TRBD1. Germline V gene data show CDR1 as LGHNT and CDR2 as FRNRAP. The CDR3 runs 15 residues. V gave up 7 bases and J gave up 0 bases; unmatched junction bases: 6. The CDR3 DNA reads as TGTGCTAGTGCCAGGACAGGGTTGAGCACAGATACGCAGTATTTT. Its protein product is CASARTGLSTDTQYF. Filled out from reference TRBV12-5 and TRBJ2-3, the complete variable domain reads DARVTQTPRHKVTEMGQEVTMRCQPILGHNTVFWYRQTMMQGLELLAYFRNRAPLDDSGMPKDRFSAEMPDATLATLKIQPSEPRDSAVYFCASARTGLSTDTQYFGPGTRLTVL.

CDR3 DNA: TGTGCCAGCAGTTTAGGCGGGGGACGCGAGCAGTACTTC. It specifies CASSLGGGREQYF. V is TRBV28 and J is TRBJ2-7; TRBD2 matches 7 bases. The CDR3 spans 13 residues. V lost 2 bases and J lost 6; bases outside the gene matches: 4. Germline lookup yields CDR1 MDHEN and CDR2 SYDVKM.

The J gene is TRBJ1-4, the V gene TRBV2, with no clear D. The germline V gene has CDR1 SNHLY and CDR2 FYNNEI. Trimming took 4 bases from V and 5 from J, leaving 11 bases between them. The CDR3 is 14 residues long. CDR3 protein: CASSGGLLNEKLFF. The DNA for the CDR3 is TGTGCCAGCAGTGGAGGGTTACTAAATGAAAAACTGTTTTTT.

There are many counts of this clonotype. This chain connects TRBV20-1 to TRBJ2-3; possibly TRBD2 for D (5 bases). The CDR3 spans 16 residues. V gave up 2 bases and J gave up 1 base, with 16 bases separating them. Germline CDR1 and CDR2: DFQATT and SNEGSKA (reference sequence). The CDR3 reads CSARPALAPRTDTQYF. CDR3 bases: TGCAGTGCTAGACCAGCCTTAGCGCCTCGCACAGATACGCAGTATTTT.

This clonotype was found many times. The J gene is TRBJ2-7, the V gene TRBV7-6; D unresolved. Germline lookup yields CDR1 SGHVS and CDR2 FNYEAQ. CDR3 length equals 11 residues. Trimming left V 6 bases short and J 3 bases short, with 6 bases between. This CDR3 is CASSSDYEQYF. The CDR3 DNA reads as TGTGCCAGCAGTTCAGACTACGAGCAGTACTTC. The complete variable domain, with remaining parts taken from reference TRBV7-6 and TRBJ2-7, reads GAGVSQSPRYKVTKRGQDVALRCDPISGHVSLYWYRQALGQGPEFLTYFNYEAQQDKSGLPNDRFSAERPEGSISTLTIQRTEQRDSAMYRCASSSDYEQYFGPGTRLTVT.

The V gene is TRBV11-2, the J gene TRBJ2-3, with D perhaps matching TRBD2 (6 bases). In germline, CDR1 is SGHAT, CDR2 FQNNGV. Trimming stripped 4 bases from V and 2 bases from J, with 16 bases between. The CDR3 spans 16 residues. In DNA, the CDR3 is TGTGCCAGCAGCTGGGGCCTGGGACTGGCCACAGATACGCAGTATTTT. Its protein product is CASSWGLGLATDTQYF. Full variable domain (rest looked up from reference TRBV11-2 and TRBJ2-3): EAGVAQSPRYKIIEKRQSVAFWCNPISGHATLYWYQQILGQGPKLLIQFQNNGVVDDSQLPKDRFSAERLKGVDSTLKIQPAKLEDSAVYLCASSWGLGLATDTQYFGPGTRLTVL.

This clonotype was observed many times. The chain employs TRBV7-6 and TRBJ2-2; D may be TRBD1 (6 bases). There are 18 residues in the CDR3. Germline CDR1 and CDR2: SGHVS and FNYEAQ. Deletions cut 2 bases from V and 0 bases from J, with 16 bases between. The CDR3 protein is CASSLFAGDDANTGELFF. In DNA form, the CDR3 reads TGTGCCAGCAGCTTATTTGCAGGGGATGACGCGAACACCGGGGAGCTGTTTTTT.